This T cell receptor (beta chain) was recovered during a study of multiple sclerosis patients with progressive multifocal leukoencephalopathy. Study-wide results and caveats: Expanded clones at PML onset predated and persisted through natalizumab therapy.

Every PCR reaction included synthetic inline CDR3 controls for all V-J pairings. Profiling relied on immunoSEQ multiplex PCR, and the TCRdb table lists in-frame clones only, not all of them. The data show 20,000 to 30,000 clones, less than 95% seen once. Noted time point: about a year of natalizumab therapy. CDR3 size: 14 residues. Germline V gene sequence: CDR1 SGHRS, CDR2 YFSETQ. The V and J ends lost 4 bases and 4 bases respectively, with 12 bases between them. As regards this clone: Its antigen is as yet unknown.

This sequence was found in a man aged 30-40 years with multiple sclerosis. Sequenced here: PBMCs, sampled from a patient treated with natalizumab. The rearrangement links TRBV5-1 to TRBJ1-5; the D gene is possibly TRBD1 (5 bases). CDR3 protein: CASSPDSLNQPQHF. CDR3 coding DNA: TGCGCCAGCAGCCCCGACAGTCTAAATCAGCCCCAGCATTTT.